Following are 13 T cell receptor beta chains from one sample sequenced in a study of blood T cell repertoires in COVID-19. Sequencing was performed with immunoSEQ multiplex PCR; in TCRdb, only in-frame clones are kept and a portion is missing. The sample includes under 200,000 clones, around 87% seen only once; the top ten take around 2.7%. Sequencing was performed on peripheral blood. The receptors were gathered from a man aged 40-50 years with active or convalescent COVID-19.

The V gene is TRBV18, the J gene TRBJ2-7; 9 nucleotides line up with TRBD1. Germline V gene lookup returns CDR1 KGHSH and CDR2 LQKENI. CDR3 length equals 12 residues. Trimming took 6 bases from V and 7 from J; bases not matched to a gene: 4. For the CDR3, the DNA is TGTGCCAGCTCCAGGGACAGGGCAGAGCAGTACTTC. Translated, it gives CASSRDRAEQYF. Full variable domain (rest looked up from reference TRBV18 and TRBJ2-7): NAGVMQNPRHLVRRRGQEARLRCSPMKGHSHVYWYRQLPEEGLKFMVYLQKENIIDESGMPKERFSAEFPKEGPSILRIQQVVRGDSAAYFCASSRDRAEQYFGPGTRLTVT.

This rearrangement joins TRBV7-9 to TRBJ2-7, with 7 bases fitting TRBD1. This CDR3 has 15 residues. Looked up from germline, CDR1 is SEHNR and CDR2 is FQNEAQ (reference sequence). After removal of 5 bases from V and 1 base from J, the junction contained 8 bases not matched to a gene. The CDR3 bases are TGTGCCAGCAGCCCACGACAGGGAGAATCCTACGAGCAGTACTTC. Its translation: CASSPRQGESYEQYF.

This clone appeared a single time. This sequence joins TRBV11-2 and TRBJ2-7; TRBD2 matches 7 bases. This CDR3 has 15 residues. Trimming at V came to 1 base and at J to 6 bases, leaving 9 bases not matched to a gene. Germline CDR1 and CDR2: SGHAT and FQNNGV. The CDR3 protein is CASSLGRGGDSEQYF. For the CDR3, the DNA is TGTGCCAGCAGCTTAGGGCGGGGAGGGGACTCCGAGCAGTACTTC.

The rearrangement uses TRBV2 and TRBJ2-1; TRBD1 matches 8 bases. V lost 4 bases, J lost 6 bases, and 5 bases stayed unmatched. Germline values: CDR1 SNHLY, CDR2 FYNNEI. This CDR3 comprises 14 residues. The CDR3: CASSGHRGSNEQFF. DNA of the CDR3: TGTGCCAGCAGTGGCCACAGGGGGAGCAATGAGCAGTTCTTC.

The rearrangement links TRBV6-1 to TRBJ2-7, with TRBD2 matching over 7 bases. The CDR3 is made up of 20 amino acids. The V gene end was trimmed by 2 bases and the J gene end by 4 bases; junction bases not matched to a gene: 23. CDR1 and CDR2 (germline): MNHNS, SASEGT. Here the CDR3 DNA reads TGTGCCAGCAGTGAATTCGACCCAGGCGGGGGACCAATTCGGAAGTACGAGCAGTACTTC. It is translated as CASSEFDPGGGPIRKYEQYF.

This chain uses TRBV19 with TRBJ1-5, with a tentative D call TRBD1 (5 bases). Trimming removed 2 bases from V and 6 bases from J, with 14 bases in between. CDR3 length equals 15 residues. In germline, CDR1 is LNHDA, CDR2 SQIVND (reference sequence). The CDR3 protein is CASSIKAGRTQPQHF. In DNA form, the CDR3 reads TGTGCCAGTAGTATAAAGGCAGGGAGGACTCAGCCCCAGCATTTT.

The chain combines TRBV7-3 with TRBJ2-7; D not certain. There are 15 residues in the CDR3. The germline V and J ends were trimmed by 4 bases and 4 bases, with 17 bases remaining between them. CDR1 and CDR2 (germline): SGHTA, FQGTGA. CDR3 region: CASSSTFDQRYEQYF. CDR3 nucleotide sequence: TGTGCCAGCAGCTCCACCTTTGATCAGCGTTACGAGCAGTACTTC.

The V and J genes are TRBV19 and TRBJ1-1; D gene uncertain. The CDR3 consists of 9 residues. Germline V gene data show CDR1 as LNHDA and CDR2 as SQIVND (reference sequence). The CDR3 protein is CASGGEAFF. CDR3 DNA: TGTGCTAGTGGAGGTGAAGCTTTCTTT.

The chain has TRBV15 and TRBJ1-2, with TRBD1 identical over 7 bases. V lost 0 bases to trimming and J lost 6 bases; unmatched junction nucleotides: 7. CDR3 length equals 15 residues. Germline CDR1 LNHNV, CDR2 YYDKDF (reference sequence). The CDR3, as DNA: TGTGCCACCAGCAGAGATCTGGGGACAGCCAATGGCTACACCTTC. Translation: CATSRDLGTANGYTF.

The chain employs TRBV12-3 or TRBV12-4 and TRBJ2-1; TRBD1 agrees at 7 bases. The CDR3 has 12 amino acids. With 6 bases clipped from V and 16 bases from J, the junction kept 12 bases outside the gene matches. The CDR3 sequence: CASSFVGDRAFF. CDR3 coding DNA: TGTGCCAGCAGCTTTGTTGGAGACAGGGCCTTCTTC.

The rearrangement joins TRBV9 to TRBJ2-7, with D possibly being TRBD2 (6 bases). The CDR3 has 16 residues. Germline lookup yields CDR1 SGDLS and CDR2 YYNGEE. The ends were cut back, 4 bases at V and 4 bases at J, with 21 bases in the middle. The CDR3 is CASSPRIVAGIYEQYF. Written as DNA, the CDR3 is TGTGCCAGCAGCCCACGAATCGTGGCGGGGATTTACGAGCAGTACTTC.

CDR3 sequence (DNA): TGCGCCAGCAGCTTGACTAGCGGGGGCCCGGATGAGCAGTTCTTC. Translating it yields CASSLTSGGPDEQFF. The rearrangement links TRBV5-1 to TRBJ2-1, with 11 bases fitting TRBD2. The germline CDR1 and CDR2 sequences are SGHRS and YFSETQ. This CDR3 spans 15 amino acids. V shed 1 base and J 8 bases; nucleotides not matched to a gene: 5.

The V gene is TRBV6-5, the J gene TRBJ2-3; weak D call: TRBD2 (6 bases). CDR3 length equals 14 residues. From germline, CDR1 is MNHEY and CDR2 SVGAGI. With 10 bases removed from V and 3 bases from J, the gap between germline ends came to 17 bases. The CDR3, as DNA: TGTGCCACCATCCGACCCAGCGGGACAGATACGCAGTATTTT. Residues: CATIRPSGTDTQYF.